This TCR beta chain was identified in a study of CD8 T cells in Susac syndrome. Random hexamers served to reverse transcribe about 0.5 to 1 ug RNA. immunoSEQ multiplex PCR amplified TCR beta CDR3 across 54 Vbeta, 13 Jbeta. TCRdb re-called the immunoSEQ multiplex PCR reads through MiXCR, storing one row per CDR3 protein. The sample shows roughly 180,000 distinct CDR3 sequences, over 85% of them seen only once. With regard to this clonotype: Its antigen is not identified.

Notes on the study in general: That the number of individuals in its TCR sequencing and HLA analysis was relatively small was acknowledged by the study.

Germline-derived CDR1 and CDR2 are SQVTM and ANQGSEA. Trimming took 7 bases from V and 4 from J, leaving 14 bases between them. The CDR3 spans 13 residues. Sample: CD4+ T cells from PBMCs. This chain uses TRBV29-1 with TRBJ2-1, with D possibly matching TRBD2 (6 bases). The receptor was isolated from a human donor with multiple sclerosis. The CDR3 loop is CSGAFSGYNEQFF. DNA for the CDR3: TGCAGCGGTGCCTTTAGCGGTTACAATGAGCAGTTCTTC.